This T cell receptor (beta chain) was sequenced for a study of PD-L1 blockade in urothelial cancer. Comments on this clone: Other DNA sequences in the sample encode the same CDR3.

Indicated time point: pretreatment peripheral blood. Each patient gave between 1 and 8 samples of peripheral blood mononuclear cells, which were collected pretreatment and during treatment. The V gene's germline CDR1 is SGHNT and CDR2 YYREEE (reference sequence). The CDR3 sequence is 15 residues long. The V segment lost 4 bases and the J segment 4 bases; nucleotides outside the gene matches: 8. Profiled with immunoSEQ multiplex PCR; TCRdb holds only in-frame clones, not every one. The sample shows roughly 130,000 clones, around 84% of them seen only once. The chain employs TRBV5-4 and TRBJ2-7; 10 nucleotides line up with TRBD1. This material consisted of PBMCs, taken around atezolizumab (anti-PD-L1) treatment. This clonotype was obtained from a man aged 45 to 65 with urothelial cancer. The DNA for the CDR3 is TGTGCCAGCAGCGCGCCGGGACAGGGGTCTTACGAGCAGTACTTC. It codes for CASSAPGQGSYEQYF. The whole variable domain, filled in from reference TRBV5-4 and TRBJ2-7, reads ETGVTQSPTHLIKTRGQQVTLRCSSQSGHNTVSWYQQALGQGPQFIFQYYREEENGRGNFPPRFSGLQFPNYSSELNVNALELDDSALYLCASSAPGQGSYEQYFGPGTRLTVT.